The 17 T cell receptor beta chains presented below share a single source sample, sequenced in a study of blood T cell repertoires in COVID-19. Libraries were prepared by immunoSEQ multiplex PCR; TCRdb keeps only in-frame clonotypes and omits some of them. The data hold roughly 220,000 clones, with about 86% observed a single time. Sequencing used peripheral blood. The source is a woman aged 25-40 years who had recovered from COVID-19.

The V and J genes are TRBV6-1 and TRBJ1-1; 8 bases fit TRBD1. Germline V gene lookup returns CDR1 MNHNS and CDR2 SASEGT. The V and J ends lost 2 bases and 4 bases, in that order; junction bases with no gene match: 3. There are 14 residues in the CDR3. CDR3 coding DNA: TGTGCCAGCAGTGAAATACAGGGGGGCACTGAAGCTTTCTTT. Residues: CASSEIQGGTEAFF.

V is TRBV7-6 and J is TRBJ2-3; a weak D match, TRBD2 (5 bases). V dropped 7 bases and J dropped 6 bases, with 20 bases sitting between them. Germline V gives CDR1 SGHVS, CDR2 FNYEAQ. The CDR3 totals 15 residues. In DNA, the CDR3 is TGTGCCAGCACCCCCGTTAGTGGACTTAAGGATACGCAGTATTTT. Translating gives CASTPVSGLKDTQYF.

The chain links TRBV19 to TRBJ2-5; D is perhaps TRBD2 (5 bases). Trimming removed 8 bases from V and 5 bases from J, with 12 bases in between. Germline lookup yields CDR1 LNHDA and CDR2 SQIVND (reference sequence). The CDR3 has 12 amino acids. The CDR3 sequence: CASGRDWETQYF. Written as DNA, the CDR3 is TGTGCCAGTGGGAGAGATTGGGAGACCCAGTACTTC.

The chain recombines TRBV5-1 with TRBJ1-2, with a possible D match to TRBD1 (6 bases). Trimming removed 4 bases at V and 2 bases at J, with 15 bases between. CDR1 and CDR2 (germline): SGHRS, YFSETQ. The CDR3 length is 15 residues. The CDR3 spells CASSPLGGANYGYTF. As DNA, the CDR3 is TGCGCCAGCAGCCCGTTAGGGGGGGCGAACTATGGCTACACCTTC.

DNA of the CDR3: TGTGCCAGCAGCCAGGCCCACCACGCGGCGGCTACCTCCTACGAGCAGTACTTC. Translation: CASSQAHHAAATSYEQYF. This chain uses TRBV4-2 with TRBJ2-7; no firm D call. Germline V gives CDR1 LGHNA, CDR2 YNFKEQ. V lost 3 bases and J 0 bases, leaving 21 bases between the germline ends. This CDR3 has 18 residues.

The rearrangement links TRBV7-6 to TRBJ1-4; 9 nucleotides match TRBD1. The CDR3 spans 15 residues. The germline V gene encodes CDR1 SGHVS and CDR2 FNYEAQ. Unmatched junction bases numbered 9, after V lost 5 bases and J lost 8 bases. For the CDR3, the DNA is TGTGCCAGCAGCGCTAGACAGGGGGTTGGGGAAAAACTGTTTTTT. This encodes CASSARQGVGEKLFF.

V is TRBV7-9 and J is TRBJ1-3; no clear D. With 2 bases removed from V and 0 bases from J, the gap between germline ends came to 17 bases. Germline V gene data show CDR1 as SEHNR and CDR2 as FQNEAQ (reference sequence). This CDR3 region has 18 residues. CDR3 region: CASSLSIIGGSSGNTIYF. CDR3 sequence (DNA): TGTGCCAGCAGCTTAAGCATTATCGGCGGAAGCTCTGGAAACACCATATATTTT.

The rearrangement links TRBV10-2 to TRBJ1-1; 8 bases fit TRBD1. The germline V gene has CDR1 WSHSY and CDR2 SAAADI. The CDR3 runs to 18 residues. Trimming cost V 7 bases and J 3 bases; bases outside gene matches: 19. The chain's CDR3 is CASTRTGTNLKWDTEAFF. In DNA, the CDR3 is TGCGCCAGCACACGGACAGGGACCAACCTTAAGTGGGACACTGAAGCTTTCTTT.

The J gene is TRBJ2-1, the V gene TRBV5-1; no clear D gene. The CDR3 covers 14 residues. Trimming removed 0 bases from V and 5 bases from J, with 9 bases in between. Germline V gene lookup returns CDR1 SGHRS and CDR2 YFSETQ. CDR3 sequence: CASSLGLTNNEQFF. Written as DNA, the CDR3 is TGCGCCAGCAGCTTGGGACTTACAAACAATGAGCAGTTCTTC.

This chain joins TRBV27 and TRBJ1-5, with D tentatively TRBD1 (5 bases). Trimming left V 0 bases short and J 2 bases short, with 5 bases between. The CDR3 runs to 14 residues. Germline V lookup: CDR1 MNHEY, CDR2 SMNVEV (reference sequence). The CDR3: CASSLSRGNQPQHF. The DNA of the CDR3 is TGTGCCAGCAGTTTATCCAGGGGCAATCAGCCCCAGCATTTT.

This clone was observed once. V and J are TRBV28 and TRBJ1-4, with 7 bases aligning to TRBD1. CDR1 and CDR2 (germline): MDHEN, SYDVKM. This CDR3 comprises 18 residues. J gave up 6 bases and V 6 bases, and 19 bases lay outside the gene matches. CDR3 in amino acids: CASSLPRTGPKGDEKLFF. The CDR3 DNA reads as TGTGCCAGCAGCCTACCGCGGACAGGCCCTAAAGGGGATGAAAAACTGTTTTTT.

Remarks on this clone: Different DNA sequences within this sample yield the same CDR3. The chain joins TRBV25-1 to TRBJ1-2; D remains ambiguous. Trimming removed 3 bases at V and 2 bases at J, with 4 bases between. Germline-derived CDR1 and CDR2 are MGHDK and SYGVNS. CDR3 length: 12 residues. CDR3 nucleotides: TGTGCCAGCAGTGACCGGAACTATGGCTACACCTTC. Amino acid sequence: CASSDRNYGYTF.

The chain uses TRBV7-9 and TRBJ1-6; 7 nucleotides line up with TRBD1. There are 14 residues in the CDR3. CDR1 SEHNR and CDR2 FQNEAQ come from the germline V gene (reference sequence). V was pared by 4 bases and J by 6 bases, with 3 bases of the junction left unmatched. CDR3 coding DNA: TGTGCCAGCAGCTCGGGACAGCCTAATTCACCCCTCCACTTT. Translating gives CASSSGQPNSPLHF.

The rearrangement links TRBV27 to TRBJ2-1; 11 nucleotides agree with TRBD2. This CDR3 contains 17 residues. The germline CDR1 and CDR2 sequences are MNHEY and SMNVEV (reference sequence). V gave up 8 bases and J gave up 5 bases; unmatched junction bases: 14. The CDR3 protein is CASRAVAGTSGNNEQFF. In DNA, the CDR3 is TGTGCCAGCCGAGCGGTTGCCGGGACTAGCGGTAACAATGAGCAGTTCTTC.

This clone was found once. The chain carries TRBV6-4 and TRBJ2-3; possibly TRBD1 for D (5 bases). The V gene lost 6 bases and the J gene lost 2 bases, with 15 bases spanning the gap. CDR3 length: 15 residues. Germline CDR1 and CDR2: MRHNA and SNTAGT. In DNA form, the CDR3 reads TGTGCCAGCAGCGAGTCGCAGGGCCACACAGATACGCAGTATTTT. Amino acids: CASSESQGHTDTQYF.

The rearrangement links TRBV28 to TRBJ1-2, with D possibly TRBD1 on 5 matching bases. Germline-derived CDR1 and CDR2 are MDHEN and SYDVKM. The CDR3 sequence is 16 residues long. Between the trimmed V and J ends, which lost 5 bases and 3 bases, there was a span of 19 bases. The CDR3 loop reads CASSRGDSQEHYGYTF. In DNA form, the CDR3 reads TGTGCCAGCAGTCGCGGGGACTCACAGGAGCACTATGGCTACACCTTC.

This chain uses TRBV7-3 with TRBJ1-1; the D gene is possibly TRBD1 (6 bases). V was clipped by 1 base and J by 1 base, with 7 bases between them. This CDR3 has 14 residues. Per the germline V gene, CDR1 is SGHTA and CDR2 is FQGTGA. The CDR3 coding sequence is TGTGCCAGCAGCTTAATGGGGGCGAACACTGAAGCTTTCTTT. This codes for CASSLMGANTEAFF.